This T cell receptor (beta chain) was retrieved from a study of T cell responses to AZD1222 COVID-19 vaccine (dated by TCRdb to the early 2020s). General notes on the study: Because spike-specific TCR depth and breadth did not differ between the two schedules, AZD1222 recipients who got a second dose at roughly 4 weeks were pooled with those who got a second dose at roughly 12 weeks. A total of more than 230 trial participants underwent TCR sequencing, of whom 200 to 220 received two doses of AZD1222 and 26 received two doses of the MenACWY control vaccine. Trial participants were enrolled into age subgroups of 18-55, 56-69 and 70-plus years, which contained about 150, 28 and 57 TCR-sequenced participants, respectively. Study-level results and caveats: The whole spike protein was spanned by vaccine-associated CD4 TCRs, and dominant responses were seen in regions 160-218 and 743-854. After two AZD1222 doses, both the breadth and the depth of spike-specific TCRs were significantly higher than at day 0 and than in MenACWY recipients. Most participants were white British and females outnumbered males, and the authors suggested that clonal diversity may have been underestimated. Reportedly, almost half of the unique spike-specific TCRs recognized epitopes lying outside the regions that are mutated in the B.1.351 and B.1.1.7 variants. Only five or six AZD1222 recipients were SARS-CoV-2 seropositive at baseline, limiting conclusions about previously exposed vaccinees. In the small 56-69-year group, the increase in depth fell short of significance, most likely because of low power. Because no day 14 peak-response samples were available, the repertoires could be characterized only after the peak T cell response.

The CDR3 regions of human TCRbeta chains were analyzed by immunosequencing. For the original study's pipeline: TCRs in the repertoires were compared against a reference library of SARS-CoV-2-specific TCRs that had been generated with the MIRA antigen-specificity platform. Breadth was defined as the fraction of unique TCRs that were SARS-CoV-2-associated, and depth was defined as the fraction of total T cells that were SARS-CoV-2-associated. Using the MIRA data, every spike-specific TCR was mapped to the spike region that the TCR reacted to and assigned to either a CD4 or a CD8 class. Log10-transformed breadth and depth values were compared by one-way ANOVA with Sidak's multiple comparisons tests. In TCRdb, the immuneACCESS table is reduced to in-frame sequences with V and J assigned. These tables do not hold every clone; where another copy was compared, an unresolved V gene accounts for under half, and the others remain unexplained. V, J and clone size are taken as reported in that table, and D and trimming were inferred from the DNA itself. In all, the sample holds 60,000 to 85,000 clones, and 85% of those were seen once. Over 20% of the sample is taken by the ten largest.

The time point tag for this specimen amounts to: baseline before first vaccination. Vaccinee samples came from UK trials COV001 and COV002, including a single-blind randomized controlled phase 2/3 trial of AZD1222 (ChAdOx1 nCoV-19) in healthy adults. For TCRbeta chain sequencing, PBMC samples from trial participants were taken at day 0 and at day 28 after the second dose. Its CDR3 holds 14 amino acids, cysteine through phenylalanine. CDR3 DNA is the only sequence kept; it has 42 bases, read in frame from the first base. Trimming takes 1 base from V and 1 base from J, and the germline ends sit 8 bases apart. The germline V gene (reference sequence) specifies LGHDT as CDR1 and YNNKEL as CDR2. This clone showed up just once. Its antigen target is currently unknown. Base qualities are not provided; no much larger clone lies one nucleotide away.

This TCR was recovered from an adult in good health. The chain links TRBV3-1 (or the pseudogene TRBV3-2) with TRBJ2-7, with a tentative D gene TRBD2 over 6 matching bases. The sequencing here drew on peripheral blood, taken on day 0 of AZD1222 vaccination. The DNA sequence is TGTGCCAGCAGCCAAGGGGACTGGTCCTACGAGCAGTACTTC. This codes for CASSQGDWSYEQYF.